This is a list of T cell receptor beta chains from one sample in a study of OX40 agonist ivuxolimab in advanced cancers. Assay used: immunoSEQ multiplex PCR; TCRdb lists only in-frame clones, some missing. The sample consists of 55,000 to 70,000 clones, over 70% of them appearing once. Sequenced material: CD4+ or CD8+ T cells sorted from blood, taken in a trial of the OX40 agonist ivuxolimab. All receptors derive from an adult with an advanced solid tumor such as melanoma, head and neck, liver or kidney cancer. CDR3s include the opening cysteine and the closing phenylalanine or tryptophan. Clone sizes are given selectively: once, few, many, or a class where the clone is expanded.

V	J	size	CDR3
TRBV7-2	TRBJ1-4	.	CASSLDGERSEKLFF
TRBV4-2	TRBJ1-1	few	CASSQFSGSNTEAFF
TRBV7-9	TRBJ1-1	medium-sized	CASSQEGVGTEAFF
TRBV19	TRBJ1-5	.	CASDQGSNQPQHF
TRBV6-5	TRBJ2-7	.	CASSYSGTGSYEQYF
TRBV6-1	TRBJ2-1	.	CASSESAVFPNEQFF
TRBV11-2	TRBJ2-5	few	CASSLDPGVSAQYF
TRBV10-3	TRBJ2-2	.	CAIRQGANGELFF
TRBV30	TRBJ2-2	medium-sized	CAWSGGPNTGELFF
TRBV5-1	TRBJ2-3	.	CASSPQRRVTDTQYF
TRBV6-1	TRBJ1-1	.	CASSEGPNTEAFF
TRBV5-1	TRBJ2-2	few	CASSLALGRGNGELFF
TRBV18	TRBJ2-7	.	CASSPFAQGSSREQYF
TRBV2	TRBJ1-3	.	CASSIRQGSSGNTIYF
TRBV5-1	TRBJ1-2	.	CASSLGAGSGYTF
TRBV5-6	TRBJ2-5	.	CASSLGGVGGGETQYF
TRBV18	TRBJ1-2	once	CASSPRSGANYGYTF
TRBV11-2	TRBJ2-7	.	CASSPGTGRIYYEQYF
TRBV9	TRBJ1-3	.	CASSVLQGTGDTIYF
TRBV4-2	TRBJ2-3	.	CASSQDLQRGNTDTQYF
TRBV4-3	TRBJ1-1	.	CASSQDGGAEAFF
TRBV9	TRBJ2-4	.	CASSVGSGLAKNIQYF
TRBV2	TRBJ1-1	.	CASRPRSMNTEAFF
TRBV11-2	TRBJ2-7	.	CASSAQVQGYEQYF
TRBV6-5	TRBJ2-1	.	CASRTYSGTSNEQFF
TRBV9	TRBJ2-1	.	CASSVYGEGAQVRTNEQFF
TRBV7-7	TRBJ2-6	.	CASSLGQGAGANVLTF
TRBV23-1	TRBJ2-3	few	CASNPAPGFDTDTQYF
TRBV6-1	TRBJ2-7	.	CASSELDYEQYF
TRBV6-1	TRBJ1-2	.	CASSESFDGANYGYTF
TRBV6-5	TRBJ1-2	once	CASSYKGQEFYGYTF
TRBV30	TRBJ2-1	.	CAWSFGSGGSYNEQFF
TRBV10-1	TRBJ2-6	.	CASSDEVRQGKNISGANVLTF
TRBV6-1	TRBJ1-3	.	CASSETGDRNTIYF
TRBV6-1	TRBJ2-3	.	CASSEASTSADTDTQYF
TRBV4-3	TRBJ1-2	once	CASSQGQTNYGYTF